This TCR beta chain was retrieved from a study of memory CD4+ T cells and cytomegalovirus serostatus. Original methodology: After removing out-of-frame reads, 2 million to 2.5 million distinct TCRbeta sequences remained. TCRdb's copy holds only in-frame clones and misses some; the assay was immunoSEQ multiplex PCR. The V and J calls and clone size were taken over from that table, and D and trimming were inferred from the DNA. The table records roughly 60,000 clones, about 81% of them present only once. Single viable CD3+CD4+CD8-CD45RO+ cells were sorted as the memory CD4+ T cells. The CDR3 length is 13 residues. V lost 5 bases and J lost 3, with 9 bases in between. Germline CDR1 is MNHNS and CDR2 is SASEGT.

The sequence was obtained from an adult in good health and CMV-seronegative. The chain is built from TRBV6-1 and TRBJ2-3; the D gene is possibly TRBD1 (5 bases). Sequencing was carried out using memory CD4+ T cells from blood. CDR3 amino acids: CASSLQGTDTQYF. CDR3 sequence (DNA): TGTGCCAGCAGTCTTCAGGGAACAGATACGCAGTATTTT.